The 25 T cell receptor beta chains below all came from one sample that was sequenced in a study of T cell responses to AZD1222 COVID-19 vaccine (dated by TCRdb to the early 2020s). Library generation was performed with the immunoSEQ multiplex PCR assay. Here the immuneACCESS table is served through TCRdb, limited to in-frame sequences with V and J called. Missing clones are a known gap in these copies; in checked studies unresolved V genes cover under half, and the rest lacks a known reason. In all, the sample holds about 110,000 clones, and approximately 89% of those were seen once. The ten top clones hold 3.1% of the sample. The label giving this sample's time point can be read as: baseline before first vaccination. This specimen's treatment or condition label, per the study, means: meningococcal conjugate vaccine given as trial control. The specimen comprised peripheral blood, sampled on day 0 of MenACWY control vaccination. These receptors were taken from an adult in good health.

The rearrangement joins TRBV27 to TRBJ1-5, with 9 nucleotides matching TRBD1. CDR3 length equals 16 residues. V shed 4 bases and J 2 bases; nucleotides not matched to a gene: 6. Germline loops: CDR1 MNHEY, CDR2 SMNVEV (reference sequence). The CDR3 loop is CASSWTGVSGNQPQHF. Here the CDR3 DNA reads TGTGCCAGCAGTTGGACAGGGGTTTCAGGCAATCAGCCCCAGCATTTT.

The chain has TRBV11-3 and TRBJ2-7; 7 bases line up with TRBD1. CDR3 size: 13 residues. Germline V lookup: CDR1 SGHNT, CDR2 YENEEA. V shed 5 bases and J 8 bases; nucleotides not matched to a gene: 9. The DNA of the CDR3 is TGTGCCAGCAGCCAAGGGACAGTACAACAGCAGTACTTC. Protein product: CASSQGTVQQQYF.

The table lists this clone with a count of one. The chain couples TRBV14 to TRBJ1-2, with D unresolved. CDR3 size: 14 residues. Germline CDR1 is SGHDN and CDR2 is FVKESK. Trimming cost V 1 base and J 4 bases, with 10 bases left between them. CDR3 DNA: TGTGCCAGCAGCCAAGTATGGGGATCCTATGGCTACACCTTC. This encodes CASSQVWGSYGYTF.

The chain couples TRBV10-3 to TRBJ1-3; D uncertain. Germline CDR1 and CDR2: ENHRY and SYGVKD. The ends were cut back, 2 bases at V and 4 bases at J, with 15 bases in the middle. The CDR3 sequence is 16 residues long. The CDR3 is CAISELGSGRGNTIYF. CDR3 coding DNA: TGTGCCATCAGTGAGCTTGGGTCCGGGAGGGGAAACACCATATATTTT.

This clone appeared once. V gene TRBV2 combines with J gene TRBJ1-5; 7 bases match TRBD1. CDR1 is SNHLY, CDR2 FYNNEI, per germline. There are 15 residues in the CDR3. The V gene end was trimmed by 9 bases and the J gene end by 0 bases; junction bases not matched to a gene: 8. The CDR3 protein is CASSITGDSNQPQHF. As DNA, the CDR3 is TGTGCCAGTTCAATTACAGGGGATAGCAATCAGCCCCAGCATTTT. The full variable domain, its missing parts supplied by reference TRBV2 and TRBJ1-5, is EPEVTQTPSHQVTQMGQEVILRCVPISNHLYFYWYRQILGQKVEFLVSFYNNEISEKSEIFDDQFSVERPDGSNFTLKIRSTKLEDSAMYFCASSITGDSNQPQHFGDGTRLSIL.

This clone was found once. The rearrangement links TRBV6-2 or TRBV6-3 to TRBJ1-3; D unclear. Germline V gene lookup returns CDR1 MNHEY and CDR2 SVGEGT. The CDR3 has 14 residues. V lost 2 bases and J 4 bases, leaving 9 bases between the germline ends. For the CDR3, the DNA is TGTGCCAGCAGTTACCGGGGTTACGGAAACACCATATATTTT. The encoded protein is CASSYRGYGNTIYF.

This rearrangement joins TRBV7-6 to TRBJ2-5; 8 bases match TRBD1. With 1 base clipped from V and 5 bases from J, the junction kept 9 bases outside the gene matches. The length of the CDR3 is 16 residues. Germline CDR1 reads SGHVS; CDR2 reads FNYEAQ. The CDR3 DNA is TGTGCCAGCAGCTTAGTTATGGCAGGGGGCGGCGAGACCCAGTACTTC. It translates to CASSLVMAGGGETQYF. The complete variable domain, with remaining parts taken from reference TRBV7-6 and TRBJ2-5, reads GAGVSQSPRYKVTKRGQDVALRCDPISGHVSLYWYRQALGQGPEFLTYFNYEAQQDKSGLPNDRFSAERPEGSISTLTIQRTEQRDSAMYRCASSLVMAGGGETQYFGPGTRLLVL.

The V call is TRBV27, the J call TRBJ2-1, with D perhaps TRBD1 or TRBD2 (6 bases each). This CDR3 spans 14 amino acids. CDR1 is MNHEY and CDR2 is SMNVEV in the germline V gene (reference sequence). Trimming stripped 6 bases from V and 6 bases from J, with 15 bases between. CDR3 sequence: CASSYWGAGNEQFF. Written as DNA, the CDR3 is TGTGCCAGCAGCTACTGGGGGGCGGGCAATGAGCAGTTCTTC.

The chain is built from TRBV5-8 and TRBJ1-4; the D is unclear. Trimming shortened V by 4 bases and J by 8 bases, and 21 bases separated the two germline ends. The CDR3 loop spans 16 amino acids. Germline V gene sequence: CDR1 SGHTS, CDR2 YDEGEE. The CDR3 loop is CASSKNPTGRLEKLFF. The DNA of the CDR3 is TGTGCCAGCAGCAAAAACCCGACCGGCAGATTGGAAAAACTGTTTTTT.

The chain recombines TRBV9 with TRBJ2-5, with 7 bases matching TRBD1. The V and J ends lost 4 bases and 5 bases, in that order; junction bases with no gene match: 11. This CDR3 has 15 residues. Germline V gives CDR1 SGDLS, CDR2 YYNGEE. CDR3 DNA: TGTGCCAGCAGCTCTTGGACAGGAACGGGCGAGACCCAGTACTTC. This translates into CASSSWTGTGETQYF.

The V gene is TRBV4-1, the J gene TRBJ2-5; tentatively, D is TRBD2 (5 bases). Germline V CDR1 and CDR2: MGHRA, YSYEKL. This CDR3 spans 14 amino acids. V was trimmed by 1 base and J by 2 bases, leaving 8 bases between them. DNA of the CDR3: TGCGCCAGCAGCCAAGGCGGAGGTCAAGAGACCCAGTACTTC. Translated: CASSQGGGQETQYF.

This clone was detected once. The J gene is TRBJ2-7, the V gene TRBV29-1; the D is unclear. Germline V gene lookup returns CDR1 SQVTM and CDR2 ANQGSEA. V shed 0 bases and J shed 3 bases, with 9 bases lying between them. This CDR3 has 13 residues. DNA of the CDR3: TGCAGCGTTGAAGATACGACTCGCTACGAGCAGTACTTC. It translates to CSVEDTTRYEQYF.

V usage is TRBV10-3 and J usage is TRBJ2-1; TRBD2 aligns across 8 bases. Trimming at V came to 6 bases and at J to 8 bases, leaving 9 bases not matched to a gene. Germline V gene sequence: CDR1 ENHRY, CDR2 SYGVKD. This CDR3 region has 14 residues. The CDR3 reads CAIRPSRGGDEQFF. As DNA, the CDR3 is TGTGCCATCAGGCCGTCCCGGGGGGGGGATGAGCAGTTCTTC.

The CDR3 sequence is CASSLALPTSGNTIYF. CDR3 bases: TGTGCCAGCAGCTTAGCTCTCCCGACCTCTGGAAACACCATATATTTT. The chain couples TRBV7-9 to TRBJ1-3, with D unclear. V was trimmed by 0 bases and J by 0 bases, leaving 9 bases between them. The germline gives CDR1 SEHNR, CDR2 FQNEAQ (reference sequence). This CDR3 has 16 residues.

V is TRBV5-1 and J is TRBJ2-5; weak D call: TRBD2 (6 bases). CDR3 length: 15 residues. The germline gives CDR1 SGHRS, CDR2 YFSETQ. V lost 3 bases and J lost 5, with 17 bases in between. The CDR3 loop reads CASSWAGDLGETQYF. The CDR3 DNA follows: TGCGCCAGCAGCTGGGCCGGGGACTTGGGGGAGACCCAGTACTTC.

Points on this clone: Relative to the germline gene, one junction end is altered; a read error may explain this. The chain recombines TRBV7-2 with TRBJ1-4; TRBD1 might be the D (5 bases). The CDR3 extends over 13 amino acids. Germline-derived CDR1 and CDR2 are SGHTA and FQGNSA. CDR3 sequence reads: CASSLAIPQGFCF. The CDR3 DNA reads TGTGCCAGCAGCTTAGCCATACCCCAGGGATTCTGCTTT.

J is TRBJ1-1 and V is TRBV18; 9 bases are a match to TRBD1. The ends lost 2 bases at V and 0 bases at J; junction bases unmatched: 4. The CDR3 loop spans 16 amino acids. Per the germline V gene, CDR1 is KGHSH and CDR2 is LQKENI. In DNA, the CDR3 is TGTGCCAGCTCACCATCTTACAGGGGGCTGAACACTGAAGCTTTCTTT. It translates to CASSPSYRGLNTEAFF.

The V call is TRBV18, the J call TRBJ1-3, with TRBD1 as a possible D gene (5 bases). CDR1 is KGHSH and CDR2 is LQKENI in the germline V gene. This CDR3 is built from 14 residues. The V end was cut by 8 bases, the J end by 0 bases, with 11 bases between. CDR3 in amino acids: CASTRGASGNTIYF. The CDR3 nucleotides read TGTGCCAGCACACGAGGGGCCTCTGGAAACACCATATATTTT.

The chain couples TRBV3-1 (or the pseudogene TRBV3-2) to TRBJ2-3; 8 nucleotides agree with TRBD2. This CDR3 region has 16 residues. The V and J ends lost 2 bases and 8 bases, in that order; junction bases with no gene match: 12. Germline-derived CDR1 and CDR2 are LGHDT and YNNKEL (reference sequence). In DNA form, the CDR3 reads TGTGCCAGCAGCCAACGGCGGCGGGGGGCTTTGGTTACGCAGTATTTT. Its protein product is CASSQRRRGALVTQYF.

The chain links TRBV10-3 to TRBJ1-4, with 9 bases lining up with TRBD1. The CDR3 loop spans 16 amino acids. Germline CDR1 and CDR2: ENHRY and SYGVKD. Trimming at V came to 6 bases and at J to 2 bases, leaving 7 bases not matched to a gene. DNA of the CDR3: TGTGCCATCAGCTCGACAGGGGGGCTCACTAATGAAAAACTGTTTTTT. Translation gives CAISSTGGLTNEKLFF.

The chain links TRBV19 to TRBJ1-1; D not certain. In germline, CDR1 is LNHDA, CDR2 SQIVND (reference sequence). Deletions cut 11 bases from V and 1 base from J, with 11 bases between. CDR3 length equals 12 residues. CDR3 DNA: TGTGCCCAAAAGCCAGGGAACACTGAAGCTTTCTTT. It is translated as CAQKPGNTEAFF. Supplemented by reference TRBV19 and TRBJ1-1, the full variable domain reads DGGITQSPKYLFRKEGQNVTLSCEQNLNHDAMYWYRQDPGQGLRLIYYSQIVNDFQKGDIAEGYSVSREKKESFPLTVTSAQKNPTAFYLCAQKPGNTEAFFGQGTRLTVV.

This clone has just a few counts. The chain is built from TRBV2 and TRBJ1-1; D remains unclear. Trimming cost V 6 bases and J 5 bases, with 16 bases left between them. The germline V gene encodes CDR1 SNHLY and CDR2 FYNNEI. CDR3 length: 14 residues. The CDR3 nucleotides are TGTGCCAGCAGCCGCGAGAGGAAGGGAACTGAAGCTTTCTTT. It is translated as CASSRERKGTEAFF.

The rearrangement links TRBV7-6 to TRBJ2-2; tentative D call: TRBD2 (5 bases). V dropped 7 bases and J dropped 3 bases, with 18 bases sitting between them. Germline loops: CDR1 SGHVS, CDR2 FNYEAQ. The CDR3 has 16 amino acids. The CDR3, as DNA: TGTGCCAGCAACTACGGCCTCGGGCGGGACACCGGGGAGCTGTTTTTT. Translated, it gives CASNYGLGRDTGELFF.

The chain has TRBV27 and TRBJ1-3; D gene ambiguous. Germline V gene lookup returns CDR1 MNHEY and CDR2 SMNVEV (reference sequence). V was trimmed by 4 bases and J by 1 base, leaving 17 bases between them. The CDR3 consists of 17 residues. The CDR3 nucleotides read TGTGCCAGCAGTTCACCACATACACCGCCTTCTGGAAACACCATATATTTT. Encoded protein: CASSSPHTPPSGNTIYF.

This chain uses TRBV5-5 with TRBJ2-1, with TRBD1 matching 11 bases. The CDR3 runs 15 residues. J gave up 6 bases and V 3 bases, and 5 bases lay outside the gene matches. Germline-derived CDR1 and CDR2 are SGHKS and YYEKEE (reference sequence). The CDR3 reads CASSSGTGGFNEQFF. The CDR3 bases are TGTGCCAGCAGCTCCGGGACAGGGGGTTTCAATGAGCAGTTCTTC.